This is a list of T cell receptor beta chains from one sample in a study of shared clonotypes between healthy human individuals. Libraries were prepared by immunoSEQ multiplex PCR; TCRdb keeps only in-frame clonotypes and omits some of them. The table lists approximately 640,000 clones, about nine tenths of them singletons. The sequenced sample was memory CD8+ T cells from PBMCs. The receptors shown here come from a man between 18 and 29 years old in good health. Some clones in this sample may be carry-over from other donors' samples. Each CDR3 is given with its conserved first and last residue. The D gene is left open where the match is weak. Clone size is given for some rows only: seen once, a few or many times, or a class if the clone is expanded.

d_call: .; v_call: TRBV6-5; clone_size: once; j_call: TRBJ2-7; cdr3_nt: TGTGCCAGCAGTTACTCTCGTTCCTACGAGCAGTACTTC; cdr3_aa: CASSYSRSYEQYF
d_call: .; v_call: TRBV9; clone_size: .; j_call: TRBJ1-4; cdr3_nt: TGTGCCAGCAGCGATGGGACCGCACGGGGGAATGAAAAACTGTTTTTT; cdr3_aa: CASSDGTARGNEKLFF
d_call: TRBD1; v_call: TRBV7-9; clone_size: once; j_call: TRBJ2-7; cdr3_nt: TGTGCCAGCAGCTTCGGGACAGCTACCTACGAGCAGTACTTC; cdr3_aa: CASSFGTATYEQYF
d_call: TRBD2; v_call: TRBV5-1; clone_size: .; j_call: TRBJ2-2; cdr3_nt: TGCGCCAGCACCCTCCTTTCCCGACGTCTAGCGGGAGTGTCGAACACCGGGGAGCTGTTTTTT; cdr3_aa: CASTLLSRRLAGVSNTGELFF
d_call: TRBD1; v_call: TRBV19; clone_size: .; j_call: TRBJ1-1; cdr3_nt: TGTGCCAGTAGGACAGGGGGCGCAGAGACTGAAGCTTTCTTT; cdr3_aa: CASRTGGAETEAFF
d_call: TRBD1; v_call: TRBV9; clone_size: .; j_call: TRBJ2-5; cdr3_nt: TGTGCCAGCAGCGTAGGGATTGGGGACAGGGAACAAGAGACCCAGTACTTC; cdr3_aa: CASSVGIGDREQETQYF
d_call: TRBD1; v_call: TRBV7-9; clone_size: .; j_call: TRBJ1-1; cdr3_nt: TGTGCCAGCAGCCCGGGACAGGGTATCACTGAAGCTTTCTTT; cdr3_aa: CASSPGQGITEAFF
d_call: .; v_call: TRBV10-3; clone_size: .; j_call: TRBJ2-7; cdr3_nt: TGTGCCACCTTGAGCTCCTACGAGCAGTACTTC; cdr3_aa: CATLSSYEQYF
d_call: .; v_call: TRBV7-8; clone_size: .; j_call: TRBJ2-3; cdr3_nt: TGTGCCAGCAGCTTAGATGGGTTAGATACGCAGTATTTT; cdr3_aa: CASSLDGLDTQYF
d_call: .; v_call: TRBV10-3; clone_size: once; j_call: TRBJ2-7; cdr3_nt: TGTGCCATCAGGCCCGACGGCGCGCGTACCTCCTACGAGCAGTACTTC; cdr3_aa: CAIRPDGARTSYEQYF
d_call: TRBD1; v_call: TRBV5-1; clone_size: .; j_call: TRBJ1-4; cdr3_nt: TGCGCCAGCAGGGACAGGAATGAAAAACTGTTTTTT; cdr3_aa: CASRDRNEKLFF
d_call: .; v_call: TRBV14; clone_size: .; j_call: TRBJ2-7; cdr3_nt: TGTGCCAGCAGCCAGGTCCTTCGGAGCCGCGTCTACGAGCAGTACTTC; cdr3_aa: CASSQVLRSRVYEQYF
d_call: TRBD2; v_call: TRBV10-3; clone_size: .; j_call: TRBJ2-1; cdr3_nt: TGTGCCATCAGGGTAGCGGGAGAATCATACAATGAGCAGTTCTTC; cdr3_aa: CAIRVAGESYNEQFF
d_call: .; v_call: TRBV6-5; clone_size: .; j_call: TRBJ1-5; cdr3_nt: TGTGCCAGCAGTTACAAAGGTAATCAGCCCCAGCATTTT; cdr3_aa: CASSYKGNQPQHF
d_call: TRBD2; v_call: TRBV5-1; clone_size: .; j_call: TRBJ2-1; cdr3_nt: TGCGCCAGCAGCTTAACCCCACTAGCGGGGGACAATGAGCAGTTCTTC; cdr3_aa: CASSLTPLAGDNEQFF
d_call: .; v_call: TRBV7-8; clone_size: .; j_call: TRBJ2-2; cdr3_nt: TGTGCCAGCAGCTTAGTGGGGAACACCGGGGAGCTGTTTTTT; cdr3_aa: CASSLVGNTGELFF
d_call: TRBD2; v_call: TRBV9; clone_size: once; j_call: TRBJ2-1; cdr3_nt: TGTGCCAGCAGCGCTTTCCGGGAGGGGAATGAGCAGTTCTTC; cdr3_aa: CASSAFREGNEQFF
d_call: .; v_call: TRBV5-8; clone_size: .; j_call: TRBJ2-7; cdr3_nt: TGTGCCAGCAGCATCCTGGGGGTTTCTGACTACGAGCAGTACTTC; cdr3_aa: CASSILGVSDYEQYF
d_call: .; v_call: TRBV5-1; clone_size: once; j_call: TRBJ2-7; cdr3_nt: TGCGCCAGCAGGGAGGCAGGATACTACGAGCAGTACTTC; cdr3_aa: CASREAGYYEQYF
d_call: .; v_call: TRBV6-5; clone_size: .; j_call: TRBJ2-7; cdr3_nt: TGTGCCAGCAGTTACTCGAAGGGCTCTACCTACGAGCAGTACTTC; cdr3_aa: CASSYSKGSTYEQYF
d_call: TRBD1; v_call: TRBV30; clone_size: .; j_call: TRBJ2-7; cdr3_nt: TGTGCCTGGAGTGGCGGGACAGGGAGCTCCTACGAGCAGTACTTC; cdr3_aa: CAWSGGTGSSYEQYF
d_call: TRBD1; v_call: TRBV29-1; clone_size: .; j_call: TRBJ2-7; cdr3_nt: TGCAGCGTTGATATCGGGACAGACTCCTACGAGCAGTACTTC; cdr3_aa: CSVDIGTDSYEQYF
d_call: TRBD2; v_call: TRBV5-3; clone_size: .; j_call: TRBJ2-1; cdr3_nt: TGTGCCAGAAGCACCTCGGGACTAGCAGATTACAATGAGCAGTTCTTC; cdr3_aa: CARSTSGLADYNEQFF
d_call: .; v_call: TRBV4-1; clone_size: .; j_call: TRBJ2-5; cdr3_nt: TGCGCCAGCAGCCAAAGGACAGATAAAGAGACCCAGTACTTC; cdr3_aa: CASSQRTDKETQYF
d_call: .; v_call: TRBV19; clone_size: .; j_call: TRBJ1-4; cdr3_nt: TGTGCCAGTAGTATTTACCGGGGGACGGGGGCCGAAAAACTGTTTTTT; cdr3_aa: CASSIYRGTGAEKLFF
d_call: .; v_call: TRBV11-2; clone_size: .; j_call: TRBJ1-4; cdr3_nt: TGTGCCAGCAGCTTAGACTACCGAGGGGGGCTAGGCGAAAAACTGTTTTTT; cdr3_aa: CASSLDYRGGLGEKLFF
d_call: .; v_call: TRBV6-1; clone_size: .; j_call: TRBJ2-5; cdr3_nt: TGTGCCAGCAGTGAATGGGGGTCAGACTCCTCGGAGACCCAGTACTTC; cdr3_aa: CASSEWGSDSSETQYF
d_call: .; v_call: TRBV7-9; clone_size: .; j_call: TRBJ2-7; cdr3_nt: TGTGCCAGCAGCTCCCCACAGGGAACACACGAGCAGTACTTC; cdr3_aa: CASSSPQGTHEQYF
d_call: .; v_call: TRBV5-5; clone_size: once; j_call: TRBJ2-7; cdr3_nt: TGTGCCAGCAGCTTGGGCTTGGGGTCCTACGAGCAGTACTTC; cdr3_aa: CASSLGLGSYEQYF
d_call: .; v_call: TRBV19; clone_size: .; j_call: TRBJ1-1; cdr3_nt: TGTGCCAGTAGTACCCCCCGGGACACTCCTGTCCTGCGTGAAGCTTTCTTT; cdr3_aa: CASSTPRDTPVLREAFF
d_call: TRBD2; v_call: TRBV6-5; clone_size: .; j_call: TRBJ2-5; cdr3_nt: TGTGCCAGCTATAGCGGGAGGCAGTACTTC; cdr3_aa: CASYSGRQYF
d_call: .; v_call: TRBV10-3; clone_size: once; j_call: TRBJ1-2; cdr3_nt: TGTGCCATCACCTACGGGCCGGAGCGAAGTGACTATGGCTACACCTTC; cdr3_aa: CAITYGPERSDYGYTF
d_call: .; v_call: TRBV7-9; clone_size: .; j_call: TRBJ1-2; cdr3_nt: TGTGCCAGCAGCTTCGCCGGGACACAGTTAGCTAACTATGGCTACACCTTC; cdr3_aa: CASSFAGTQLANYGYTF
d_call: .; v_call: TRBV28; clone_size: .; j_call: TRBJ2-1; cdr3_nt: TGTGCCAGCTCTCGGTCTGGCCTCCGGGAGCAGTTCTTC; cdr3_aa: CASSRSGLREQFF
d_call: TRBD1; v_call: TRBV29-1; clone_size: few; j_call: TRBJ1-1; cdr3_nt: TGCAGCGTTGGAACACCGGGACAGGTCTTCATGAACACTGAAGCTTTCTTT; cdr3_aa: CSVGTPGQVFMNTEAFF
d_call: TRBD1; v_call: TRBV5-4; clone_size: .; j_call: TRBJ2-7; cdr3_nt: TGTGCCAGCAGCACGGGACAGCTTAACCCCTACGAGCAGTACTTC; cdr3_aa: CASSTGQLNPYEQYF
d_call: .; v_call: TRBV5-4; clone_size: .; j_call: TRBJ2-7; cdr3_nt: TGTGCCAGCAGCTTAGGCGGTAATCCCTACGAGCAGTACTTC; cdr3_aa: CASSLGGNPYEQYF